These T cell receptor beta chains were read from a single sample in a study of cytomegalovirus exposure and HLA in healthy donors. The protocol was immunoSEQ multiplex PCR, while the TCRdb copy is restricted to in-frame clones and leaves out a portion. The sample lists 30,000 to 40,000 clones, around 70% occurring once. What was sequenced was PBMCs. The receptors come from a man aged 40-55 years in good health and CMV-seropositive. CDR3s include the opening cysteine and the closing phenylalanine or tryptophan. A D gene is named only where the DNA matches it firmly. Size values are once, few and many counts, or a class for expanded clones, and some rows have none.

v_call	clone_size	j_call	d_call	cdr3_aa	cdr3_nt
TRBV7-9	-	TRBJ1-4	TRBD1	CASSLGQAIEKLFF	TGTGCCAGCAGCTTGGGACAGGCAATTGAAAAACTGTTTTTT
TRBV7-3	-	TRBJ2-7	-	CASSLSTGESYEQYF	TGTGCCAGCAGCTTAAGCACGGGGGAGTCCTACGAGCAGTACTTC
TRBV7-9	-	TRBJ2-7	TRBD2	CASSSAGVVYEQYF	TGTGCCAGCAGCAGTGCGGGGGTCGTATACGAGCAGTACTTC
TRBV19	-	TRBJ2-7	-	CASSDGGGFSSYEQYF	TGTGCCAGTAGCGATGGGGGAGGTTTCAGCTCCTACGAGCAGTACTTC
TRBV6-5	-	TRBJ2-5	TRBD2	CASSYSGGEETQYF	TGTGCCAGCAGTTATTCGGGGGGGGAAGAGACCCAGTACTTC
TRBV29-1	few	TRBJ2-7	TRBD1	CSIKKGGTGHEQYF	TGCAGCATCAAGAAGGGGGGGACAGGGCACGAGCAGTACTTC
TRBV15	-	TRBJ2-3	TRBD1	CATSRPAGQGADTQYF	TGTGCCACCAGCAGACCCGCGGGACAGGGGGCAGATACGCAGTATTTT
TRBV4-2	-	TRBJ2-7	-	CASSQDGPGSYEQYF	TGTGCCAGCAGCCAAGATGGCCCAGGCTCCTACGAGCAGTACTTC
TRBV19	-	TRBJ1-6	-	CASRKGPGQNSPLHF	TGTGCCAGTAGGAAGGGGCCCGGTCAAAATTCACCCCTCCACTTT
TRBV15	-	TRBJ2-2	-	CATSRDRGDGELFF	TGTGCCACCAGCAGAGATAGGGGTGACGGGGAGCTGTTTTTT
TRBV7-3	-	TRBJ1-6	TRBD1	CASSVDRGQNSPLHF	TGTGCCAGCAGCGTTGACAGGGGGCAAAATTCACCCCTCCACTTT
TRBV7-7	-	TRBJ2-7	-	CASSSMQGASYEQYF	TGTGCCAGCAGCTCAATGCAGGGCGCCTCCTACGAGCAGTACTTC
TRBV28	-	TRBJ2-7	TRBD2	CASSPPGGAYEQYF	TGTGCCAGCAGCCCACCTGGGGGGGCCTACGAGCAGTACTTC
TRBV5-1	-	TRBJ2-5	-	CASSPSSVAETQYF	TGCGCCAGCAGTCCCTCTAGCGTGGCGGAGACCCAGTACTTC
TRBV6-1	-	TRBJ2-4	TRBD1	CASKDRGTKNIQYF	TGTGCCAGCAAGGACAGGGGGACCAAAAACATTCAGTACTTC
TRBV5-1	-	TRBJ1-4	TRBD1	CASSPGTANEKLFF	TGCGCCAGCAGCCCGGGGACAGCTAATGAAAAACTGTTTTTT
TRBV2	-	TRBJ2-3	-	CASRTGGRITDTQYF	TGTGCCAGCAGAACCGGGGGGCGTATCACAGATACGCAGTATTTT
TRBV10-3	once	TRBJ1-1	-	CAISPDFTEAFF	TGTGCCATCAGCCCGGACTTCACTGAAGCTTTCTTT
TRBV7-9	-	TRBJ1-3	-	CASTGTPGAGNTIYF	TGTGCCAGCACCGGGACACCCGGGGCTGGAAACACCATATATTTT
TRBV9	-	TRBJ2-3	TRBD2	CASSVAISGSTDTQYF	TGTGCCAGCAGCGTAGCTATTAGCGGGAGCACAGATACGCAGTATTTT
TRBV6-1	once	TRBJ1-5	-	CASSEGPGGYSNQPQHF	TGTGCCAGCAGTGAAGGGCCGGGGGGCTATAGCAATCAGCCCCAGCATTTT
TRBV6-6	-	TRBJ1-6	TRBD1	CASSPRDRVTSPLHF	TGTGCCAGCAGTCCCCGGGACAGGGTGACATCACCCCTCCACTTT
TRBV5-6	-	TRBJ2-5	-	CASSLGLGPKTQYF	TGTGCCAGCAGCTTGGGACTAGGTCCAAAGACCCAGTACTTC
TRBV5-4	-	TRBJ1-2	TRBD1	CASSSDRGRIYGYTF	TGTGCCAGCAGCTCGGACAGGGGGCGCATCTATGGCTACACCTTC
TRBV9	once	TRBJ2-5	-	CASSSFQGSGETQYF	TGTGCCAGCAGCTCATTTCAGGGGAGTGGAGAGACCCAGTACTTC
TRBV29-1	-	TRBJ1-1	-	CSAEGPIGAFF	TGCAGCGCTGAGGGGCCTATTGGGGCTTTCTTT
TRBV5-1	few	TRBJ2-3	-	CASSLAVGLTDTQYF	TGCGCCAGCAGCTTGGCCGTGGGGCTCACAGATACGCAGTATTTT
TRBV7-8	once	TRBJ1-5	-	CASSGRVGSNQPQHF	TGTGCCAGCAGCGGGAGGGTGGGTAGCAATCAGCCCCAGCATTTT
TRBV19	few	TRBJ2-7	-	CASSIVVGENSYEQYF	TGTGCCAGTAGTATAGTGGTCGGGGAAAATTCCTACGAGCAGTACTTC
TRBV19	-	TRBJ2-3	-	CASSIGAGLERDTQYF	TGTGCCAGTAGTATAGGGGCAGGGTTGGAGAGAGATACGCAGTATTTT
TRBV2	-	TRBJ1-1	-	CASTRQGNTEAFF	TGTGCCAGCACCAGGCAGGGGAACACTGAAGCTTTCTTT
TRBV25-1	-	TRBJ2-2	-	CASTTNGKGLLGGELFF	TGTGCCAGCACGACAAACGGGAAAGGGCTCCTCGGGGGGGAGCTGTTTTTT
TRBV25-1	-	TRBJ2-5	-	CASSEYNQETQYF	TGTGCCAGCAGTGAGTACAACCAAGAGACCCAGTACTTC
TRBV5-6	-	TRBJ2-7	-	CASSPGVTGYEQYF	TGTGCCAGCAGCCCGGGGGTTACGGGATACGAGCAGTACTTC
TRBV11-2	-	TRBJ1-2	-	CASSSRGRSPGYTF	TGTGCCAGCAGCTCCCGGGGTAGGAGCCCCGGCTACACCTTC
TRBV18	-	TRBJ1-2	-	CASSPEGEYGYTF	TGTGCCAGCTCACCCGAGGGGGAGTATGGCTACACCTTC
TRBV6-1	-	TRBJ2-5	TRBD2	CASSLAAGGLETQYF	TGTGCCAGCAGCCTGGCAGCGGGGGGGCTAGAGACCCAGTACTTC
TRBV6-6	-	TRBJ2-1	-	CASSYSLSSNEQFF	TGTGCCAGCAGTTACTCCCTTAGTAGCAATGAGCAGTTCTTC
TRBV28	-	TRBJ2-7	TRBD1	CASSLGQAFSEQYF	TGTGCCAGCAGTCTCGGACAGGCCTTCTCCGAGCAGTACTTC
TRBV29-1	once	TRBJ2-7	TRBD2	CSVAGLANSYEQYF	TGCAGCGTCGCGGGACTAGCAAACTCCTACGAGCAGTACTTC
TRBV11-3	-	TRBJ2-3	TRBD2	CASSLGLARGTDTQYF	TGTGCCAGCAGCCTGGGACTAGCGAGGGGCACAGATACGCAGTATTTT
TRBV9	-	TRBJ1-1	TRBD1	CASSVHRGGTTEAFF	TGTGCCAGCAGCGTCCACAGGGGAGGTACCACTGAAGCTTTCTTT
TRBV28	-	TRBJ2-7	TRBD1	CASSSHGLGGRDEQYF	TGTGCCAGCAGTTCACACGGATTAGGGGGCCGGGACGAGCAGTACTTC
TRBV10-3	few	TRBJ2-7	TRBD1	CAISGGTGIIYEQYF	TGTGCCATCAGTGGAGGGACAGGGATTATCTACGAGCAGTACTTC
TRBV6-6	-	TRBJ2-5	TRBD1	CASTGTAQETQYF	TGTGCCAGCACGGGGACAGCCCAAGAGACCCAGTACTTC
TRBV29-1	-	TRBJ2-1	TRBD1	CSVEAQGAGNEQFF	TGCAGCGTTGAGGCTCAGGGGGCCGGCAATGAGCAGTTCTTC